The 3 T cell receptor beta chains given below trace back to one sample, sequenced in a study of T cells in Graves' hyperthyroidism and ophthalmopathy. Regions amplified from RNA transcripts were the TCR beta CDR3 regions. HTBI primers were the set used in a first-round RT-PCR of the TCR CDR3. Via MiXCR, TCRdb re-called the multiplex PCR reads, giving one row per CDR3 protein. The repertoire consists of about 680,000 distinct CDR3 sequences, with around 40% occurring once and the leading ten covering 30% to 40%. The sample taken for sequencing was blood. These receptors were collected from a woman aged 40 to 49 with Graves' hyperthyroidism.

Details on this clonotype: The junction departs from the called germline gene at one end, perhaps through a read error. J is TRBJ1-2 and V is TRBV10-3; no clear D gene. CDR3 length equals 15 residues. The V gene's germline CDR1 is ENHRY and CDR2 SYGVKD. This CDR3 is CASSYSKTNRNGYTF. Here the CDR3 DNA reads TGTGCCAGCAGTTACTCCAAGACAAATAGGAATGGCTACACCTTC.

This clonotype was picked up a small number of times. The chain has TRBV19 and TRBJ1-5; weak D call: TRBD1 (5 bases). The CDR3 consists of 13 residues. Germline CDR1 LNHDA, CDR2 SQIVND (reference sequence). V lost 7 bases and J 2 bases, leaving 9 bases between the germline ends. CDR3 in DNA: TGTGCCAGTATGATGGGGGGCAATCAGCCCCAGCATTTT. Translating gives CASMMGGNQPQHF. The variable domain in full, with the rest retrieved from reference TRBV19 and TRBJ1-5, is DGGITQSPKYLFRKEGQNVTLSCEQNLNHDAMYWYRQDPGQGLRLIYYSQIVNDFQKGDIAEGYSVSREKKESFPLTVTSAQKNPTAFYLCASMMGGNQPQHFGDGTRLSIL.

With respect to this clonotype: This could be a read error, since a much larger clone is one nucleotide away. This chain links TRBV20-1 with TRBJ2-5, with TRBD2 matching over 7 bases. The CDR3 extends over 15 amino acids. Unmatched junction bases numbered 7, after V lost 3 bases and J lost 0 bases. Germline values: CDR1 DFQATT, CDR2 SNEGSKA (reference sequence). The CDR3 loop reads CSARTGLTHQETQYF. The DNA for the CDR3 is TGCAGTGCTAGGACGGGACTAACGCACCAAGAGACCCAGTACTTC.